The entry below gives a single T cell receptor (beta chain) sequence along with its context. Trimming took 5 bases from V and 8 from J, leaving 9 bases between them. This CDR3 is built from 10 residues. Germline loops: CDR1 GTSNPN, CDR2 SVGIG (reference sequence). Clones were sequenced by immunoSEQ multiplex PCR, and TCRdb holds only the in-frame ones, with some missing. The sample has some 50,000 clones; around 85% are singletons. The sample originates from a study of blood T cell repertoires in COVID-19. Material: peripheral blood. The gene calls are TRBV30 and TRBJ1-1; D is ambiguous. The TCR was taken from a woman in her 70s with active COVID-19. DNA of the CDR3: TGTGCCTGGGGTCGGCGGGAAGCTTTCTTT. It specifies CAWGRREAFF.